Following are 6 T cell receptor beta chains from one sample sequenced in a study of tumor-infiltrating lymphocytes in primary liver carcinoma. Priming with a constant-region primer yielded TCR beta cDNA from around 540 ng total RNA. Three nested multiplex PCR rounds, a slightly modified ARM-PCR method, built the TCR beta libraries. PCR rounds one and two used TRBV1-TRBV30 forward primers with a C-beta reverse primer for roughly 10 cycles each. In TCRdb, the multiplex PCR reads were re-called with MiXCR into one record per CDR3 protein. The data hold about 320,000 distinct CDR3 sequences, with more than 55% observed a single time. Unsorted whole blood yielded the blood RNA, and germline DNA was also extracted. Sequencing used peripheral blood. The receptors derive from a man between 35 and 55 years old with primary liver carcinoma and hepatitis B virus infection.

The chain has TRBV6-1 and TRBJ2-5; no definite D call. The V end was cut by 1 base, the J end by 2 bases, with 14 bases between. There are 16 residues in the CDR3. CDR1 MNHNS and CDR2 SASEGT come from the germline V gene. The CDR3 nucleotides are TGTGCCAGCAGTGAAGATATGGCGCTAGATCAAGAGACCCAGTACTTC. It translates to CASSEDMALDQETQYF.

This clonotype occurred a few times. Its ends do not fully match the called genes, so a read error is possible. The genes are TRBV6-1 and TRBJ2-7, with D unresolved. Germline V gene data show CDR1 as MNHNS and CDR2 as SASEGT. The CDR3 runs to 13 residues. CDR3 residues: CASTWGNSHEQYF. The CDR3 nucleotides read TGTGCCAGCACTTGGGGAAACTCCCACGAGCAGTACTTC.

A word on this clonotype: Being one base from a much bigger clone, this may be a read error. This rearrangement joins TRBV5-6 to TRBJ2-1; 16 bases align to TRBD2. The CDR3 runs to 20 residues. Per the germline V gene, CDR1 is SGHDT and CDR2 is YYEEEE. The CDR3 sequence: CASSFNLGLAGGVSCNEQFF. The CDR3 DNA follows: TGTGCCAGCAGCTTTAATTTGGGACTAGCGGGAGGGGTCTCCTGCAATGAGCAGTTCTTC. The complete variable domain, with remaining parts taken from reference TRBV5-6 and TRBJ2-1, reads DAGVTQSPTHLIKTRGQQVTLRCSPKSGHDTVSWYQQALGQGPQFIFQYYEEEERQRGNFPDRFSGHQFPNYSSELNVNALLLGDSALYLCASSFNLGLAGGVSCNEQFFGPGTRLTVL.

Worth noting for this clonotype: Germline and junction disagree at one end, which may indicate a read error. The genes are TRBV6-1 and TRBJ1-1; the D gene is possibly TRBD1 (5 bases). The V gene's germline CDR1 is MNHNS and CDR2 SASEGT. The CDR3 has 12 residues. The CDR3 DNA sequence: TGTGCCAGCCGAAGGGGTAACACTGAAGCTCTCTTT. Translating it yields CASRRGNTEALF.

This clonotype has a count of ten or more. The CDR3 loop is CASSPEAQRSYEQYF. CDR3 DNA: TGTGCCAGCAGCCCCGAGGCGCAGAGGAGCTACGAGCAGTACTTC. This chain connects TRBV5-6 to TRBJ2-7; D is unresolved. Germline lookup yields CDR1 SGHDT and CDR2 YYEEEE. Trimming pared 4 bases from V and 3 bases from J, leaving 17 bases between. This CDR3 is 15 amino acids long.

With regard to this clonotype: At one boundary the junction diverges from the germline segment, which might be a read error. The V gene is TRBV6-2 or TRBV6-3, the J gene TRBJ2-7, with 10 positions matching TRBD2. The CDR3 contains 16 residues. Germline V gene lookup returns CDR1 MNHEY and CDR2 SVGEGT. Here the CDR3 DNA reads TGTGCCAGCAATTACTCTAGCGGGAGTATCTCCTACGAGCAGTACTTC. This sequence encodes CASNYSSGSISYEQYF.